A selection of T cell receptor beta chains follows, all from one sample in a study of blood T cell repertoires in COVID-19. Sequencing was performed with immunoSEQ multiplex PCR; in TCRdb, only in-frame clones are kept and a portion is missing. The repertoire holds fewer than 500,000 clones, with 88% as singletons. The sample taken for sequencing was PBMCs or T cells enriched from blood (not recorded which). The receptors originated from a woman aged 25 to 39 with acute COVID-19. The CDR3 runs from the conserved cysteine through the conserved F or W. Fields, in order: D gene, clone size, V gene, J gene, CDR3 DNA, CDR3 protein. D genes are given only for firm matches. The size of a clone is reported for some rows only, either as once, few or many, or as a class for expanded clones.

D gene: TRBD1
clone size: .
V gene: TRBV5-1
J gene: TRBJ2-1
CDR3 DNA: TGCGCCAGCAGCTTGAACCCCGGGACAGGGGTGGAGCAGTTCTTC
CDR3 protein: CASSLNPGTGVEQFF

D gene: TRBD1
clone size: .
V gene: TRBV24-1
J gene: TRBJ2-1
CDR3 DNA: TGTGCCACCAGTGACCCACAGGGGCGCGGCTCCTACAATGAGCAGTTCTTC
CDR3 protein: CATSDPQGRGSYNEQFF

D gene: .
clone size: once
V gene: TRBV19
J gene: TRBJ1-1
CDR3 DNA: TGTGCCAGTAGTATGCGAGTGAACACTGAAGCTTTCTTT
CDR3 protein: CASSMRVNTEAFF

D gene: TRBD2
clone size: .
V gene: TRBV2
J gene: TRBJ2-1
CDR3 DNA: TGTGCCAGCAGCGGCCGCGGGGGGGCGGGAAGGGAGCAGTTCTTC
CDR3 protein: CASSGRGGAGREQFF

D gene: .
clone size: .
V gene: TRBV7-6
J gene: TRBJ1-4
CDR3 DNA: TGTGCCAGCAGCCGACAACCCTATGAAAAACTGTTTTTT
CDR3 protein: CASSRQPYEKLFF

D gene: TRBD1
clone size: once
V gene: TRBV2
J gene: TRBJ1-5
CDR3 DNA: TGTGCCAGCAGTGCCGACAGGGGGCATCAGCCCCAGCATTTT
CDR3 protein: CASSADRGHQPQHF

D gene: .
clone size: .
V gene: TRBV7-9
J gene: TRBJ1-1
CDR3 DNA: TGTGCCAGCAGCTTAAGCAACACTGAAGCTTTCTTT
CDR3 protein: CASSLSNTEAFF

D gene: .
clone size: .
V gene: TRBV6-5
J gene: TRBJ2-7
CDR3 DNA: TGTGCCAGCAGTTATACCAGGGGCTGGTCCTACGAGCAGTACTTC
CDR3 protein: CASSYTRGWSYEQYF

D gene: TRBD1
clone size: .
V gene: TRBV27
J gene: TRBJ1-1
CDR3 DNA: TGTGCCAGCAGGTCCCGGGACAGGGTAACTGAAGCTTTCTTT
CDR3 protein: CASRSRDRVTEAFF

D gene: TRBD2
clone size: .
V gene: TRBV30
J gene: TRBJ2-5
CDR3 DNA: TGTGCCTGGAGTGTATTCGGACTAGCGGGAGAGACCCAGTACTTC
CDR3 protein: CAWSVFGLAGETQYF

D gene: TRBD2
clone size: .
V gene: TRBV5-6
J gene: TRBJ2-1
CDR3 DNA: TGTGCCAGCAGCTCGGACTTTGGGGCTAGCGGGGAGGTCGATGAGCAGTTCTTC
CDR3 protein: CASSSDFGASGEVDEQFF

D gene: TRBD2
clone size: .
V gene: TRBV29-1
J gene: TRBJ2-2
CDR3 DNA: TGCAGCGTCTTTCGGGGGGATACCGGGGAGCTGTTTTTT
CDR3 protein: CSVFRGDTGELFF

D gene: TRBD2
clone size: .
V gene: TRBV7-3
J gene: TRBJ2-2
CDR3 DNA: TGTGCCAGCAGCTTAAGCGGGGGGCAGAGCGGGGAGCTGTTTTTT
CDR3 protein: CASSLSGGQSGELFF

D gene: .
clone size: .
V gene: TRBV11-1
J gene: TRBJ2-6
CDR3 DNA: TGTGCCAGCAGCCCGGTATTCTCTGGGGCCAACGTCCTGACTTTC
CDR3 protein: CASSPVFSGANVLTF

D gene: TRBD2
clone size: once
V gene: TRBV4-1
J gene: TRBJ2-1
CDR3 DNA: TGCGCCAGCAGCCAAGGAACGCGGGGGGGCCTCAATGAGCAGTTCTTC
CDR3 protein: CASSQGTRGGLNEQFF

D gene: .
clone size: .
V gene: TRBV7-9
J gene: TRBJ1-2
CDR3 DNA: TGTGCCAGCAGCTTAGTTGGGGCGACCAGCTATGGCTACACCTTC
CDR3 protein: CASSLVGATSYGYTF

D gene: TRBD1
clone size: .
V gene: TRBV30
J gene: TRBJ1-3
CDR3 DNA: TGTGCCTGGAGTAGACAGGGGGTGGCTGGAAACACCATATATTTT
CDR3 protein: CAWSRQGVAGNTIYF

D gene: TRBD2
clone size: few
V gene: TRBV20-1
J gene: TRBJ2-3
CDR3 DNA: TGCAGTGCTAGTGGTTGGCGGGGGGGCACAGATACGCAGTATTTT
CDR3 protein: CSASGWRGGTDTQYF

D gene: .
clone size: .
V gene: TRBV19
J gene: TRBJ1-1
CDR3 DNA: TGTGCCAGTAGGTGGGGCAGGGAGAACACTGAAGCTTTCTTT
CDR3 protein: CASRWGRENTEAFF

D gene: .
clone size: .
V gene: TRBV5-8
J gene: TRBJ2-6
CDR3 DNA: TGTGCCAGCAGCTCACCCGGGGTTGCTGGGGCCAACGTCCTGACTTTC
CDR3 protein: CASSSPGVAGANVLTF

D gene: TRBD1
clone size: once
V gene: TRBV9
J gene: TRBJ2-2
CDR3 DNA: TGTGCCAGCAGCGAAAGGGCAGGGGGCACCGGGGAGCTGTTTTTT
CDR3 protein: CASSERAGGTGELFF

D gene: TRBD2
clone size: .
V gene: TRBV7-3
J gene: TRBJ2-1
CDR3 DNA: TGTGCCAGCAGCCACACTAGCGGGGGGGCCTATGAGCAGTTCTTC
CDR3 protein: CASSHTSGGAYEQFF

D gene: .
clone size: .
V gene: TRBV6-2/TRBV6-3
J gene: TRBJ2-5
CDR3 DNA: TGTGCCAGCAGTTACTCGGGCAGTCAAGAGACCCAGTACTTC
CDR3 protein: CASSYSGSQETQYF

D gene: .
clone size: .
V gene: TRBV4-2
J gene: TRBJ2-1
CDR3 DNA: TGTGCCAGCAGCCCAGCGGTAACCGGGACATCTGGGTTCTTC
CDR3 protein: CASSPAVTGTSGFF

D gene: TRBD1
clone size: .
V gene: TRBV2
J gene: TRBJ1-5
CDR3 DNA: TGTGCCAGCAGGTGGACAGGGGGACATCAGCCCCAGCATTTT
CDR3 protein: CASRWTGGHQPQHF

D gene: TRBD1
clone size: .
V gene: TRBV7-6
J gene: TRBJ1-1
CDR3 DNA: TGTGCCAGCAGTCGAGGGACAGGCTTGGGCACTGAAGCTTTCTTT
CDR3 protein: CASSRGTGLGTEAFF

D gene: TRBD1
clone size: .
V gene: TRBV24-1
J gene: TRBJ1-4
CDR3 DNA: TGTGCCACCGGGGACAGCGTTAATGAAAAACTGTTTTTT
CDR3 protein: CATGDSVNEKLFF

D gene: TRBD2
clone size: .
V gene: TRBV7-9
J gene: TRBJ2-7
CDR3 DNA: TGTGCCAGCAGCTTACTGTCGGGGGGAGAGCAGTACTTC
CDR3 protein: CASSLLSGGEQYF

D gene: .
clone size: .
V gene: TRBV12-5
J gene: TRBJ2-7
CDR3 DNA: TGTGCTAGTGGTTTGGTAGGACAGACCTCCTACGAGCAGTACTTC
CDR3 protein: CASGLVGQTSYEQYF

D gene: .
clone size: .
V gene: TRBV24-1
J gene: TRBJ1-5
CDR3 DNA: TGTGCCACCAGTGTAGGCGGGAATCAGCCCCAGCATTTT
CDR3 protein: CATSVGGNQPQHF

D gene: .
clone size: .
V gene: TRBV4-1
J gene: TRBJ2-1
CDR3 DNA: TGCGCCAGCAGTCGGACAGACTCCTACAATGAGCAGTTCTTC
CDR3 protein: CASSRTDSYNEQFF

D gene: TRBD1
clone size: .
V gene: TRBV4-1
J gene: TRBJ2-2
CDR3 DNA: TGCGCCAGCAGCCCCGGACAGGGCCCGAGCACCGGGGAGCTGTTTTTT
CDR3 protein: CASSPGQGPSTGELFF

D gene: .
clone size: .
V gene: TRBV7-9
J gene: TRBJ2-2
CDR3 DNA: TGTGCCAGCAGCTTAGCCCGCACCGGGGAGCTGTTTTTT
CDR3 protein: CASSLARTGELFF

D gene: TRBD2
clone size: .
V gene: TRBV29-1
J gene: TRBJ2-7
CDR3 DNA: TGCAGCGTTGAAGAGGGGGGGAACGAGCAGTACTTC
CDR3 protein: CSVEEGGNEQYF

D gene: TRBD1
clone size: .
V gene: TRBV4-1
J gene: TRBJ2-5
CDR3 DNA: TGCGCCAGCAGAACACACAGGGGACAAGAGACCCAGTACTTC
CDR3 protein: CASRTHRGQETQYF

D gene: .
clone size: .
V gene: TRBV6-5
J gene: TRBJ1-2
CDR3 DNA: TGTGCCAGCAGCCCGACAGGCAACTATGGCTACACCTTC
CDR3 protein: CASSPTGNYGYTF

D gene: TRBD1
clone size: .
V gene: TRBV2
J gene: TRBJ1-2
CDR3 DNA: TGTGCCCACACCGGGACAGGGGGCGATGGCTACACCTTC
CDR3 protein: CAHTGTGGDGYTF

D gene: .
clone size: .
V gene: TRBV21-1
J gene: TRBJ1-1
CDR3 DNA: TGTGCCAGCAGCAAAAAATCCGGAGAAGTCGGGAACACTGAAGCTTTCTTT
CDR3 protein: CASSKKSGEVGNTEAFF

D gene: .
clone size: .
V gene: TRBV4-1
J gene: TRBJ2-3
CDR3 DNA: TGCGCCAGCAGCCCCGGGGGAAGCACAGATACGCAGTATTTT
CDR3 protein: CASSPGGSTDTQYF

D gene: .
clone size: once
V gene: TRBV5-1
J gene: TRBJ1-1
CDR3 DNA: TGCGCCAGCAGCCAACAACAGGGTGGGACTGAAGCTTTCTTT
CDR3 protein: CASSQQQGGTEAFF

D gene: .
clone size: .
V gene: TRBV3-1/TRBV3-2
J gene: TRBJ2-3
CDR3 DNA: TGTGCCAGCAGCTCTACCCGGGACTTGAGCACAGATACGCAGTATTTT
CDR3 protein: CASSSTRDLSTDTQYF

D gene: TRBD2
clone size: .
V gene: TRBV28
J gene: TRBJ2-7
CDR3 DNA: TGTGCCAGCAGTTTAAAGGGGTGGGCGGGAGGTTACGAGCAGTACTTC
CDR3 protein: CASSLKGWAGGYEQYF

D gene: .
clone size: .
V gene: TRBV27
J gene: TRBJ2-7
CDR3 DNA: TGTGCCAGCAGTCCACGTTCTAGGAGGGACGGCCTGAGCGAGCAGTACTTC
CDR3 protein: CASSPRSRRDGLSEQYF

D gene: .
clone size: .
V gene: TRBV5-6
J gene: TRBJ2-7
CDR3 DNA: TGTGCCAGCAGCGGAAAGGGCAGGGACGAGCAGTACTTC
CDR3 protein: CASSGKGRDEQYF

D gene: TRBD1
clone size: .
V gene: TRBV18
J gene: TRBJ2-2
CDR3 DNA: TGTGCCAGCTCTAGAACCGGGACAGGGGGCACCGGGGAGCTGTTTTTT
CDR3 protein: CASSRTGTGGTGELFF

D gene: .
clone size: .
V gene: TRBV7-9
J gene: TRBJ2-7
CDR3 DNA: TGTGCCAGCAGCGCAGACAGGATGTATAACTTC
CDR3 protein: CASSADRMYNF

D gene: .
clone size: .
V gene: TRBV19
J gene: TRBJ1-3
CDR3 DNA: TGTGCCAGTACCACGGGGGGAACTGGAAACACCATATATTTT
CDR3 protein: CASTTGGTGNTIYF

D gene: .
clone size: .
V gene: TRBV7-9
J gene: TRBJ1-1
CDR3 DNA: TGTGCCAGCAGCTTAAACAGGAACACTGAAGCTTTCTTT
CDR3 protein: CASSLNRNTEAFF

D gene: TRBD1
clone size: once
V gene: TRBV5-1
J gene: TRBJ2-7
CDR3 DNA: TGCGCCAGCAGCTTGAGGCCAGGGGGCTCGGATGCCTACGAGCAGTACTTC
CDR3 protein: CASSLRPGGSDAYEQYF

D gene: .
clone size: .
V gene: TRBV7-8
J gene: TRBJ2-7
CDR3 DNA: TGTGCCAGCAGCTTAGGTTCCGGGACTGTCTCCTACGAGCAGTACTTC
CDR3 protein: CASSLGSGTVSYEQYF